The 26 T cell receptor beta chains reported below all come from one sample, sequenced in a study of tumour-infiltrating T cells in Burkitt lymphoma. Sequencing was performed with immunoSEQ multiplex PCR; in TCRdb, only in-frame clones are kept and a portion is missing. The profile shows some 2,800 clones, 13% to 15% of them singletons. The sample comprised tumor tissue. These receptors were collected from a human donor with Burkitt lymphoma.

This clone was observed a handful of times. The V and J genes are TRBV7-8 and TRBJ1-5, with D possibly being TRBD1 (6 bases). V was cut by 10 bases and J by 6 bases, with 13 bases left in between. CDR3 length equals 12 residues. Germline V CDR1 and CDR2: SGHVS, FQNEAQ. The CDR3 coding sequence is TGTGCCACAGGACAGTCAACTCAGCCCCAGCATTTT. Its protein is CATGQSTQPQHF. Full variable domain (missing parts from reference TRBV7-8 and TRBJ1-5): GAGVSQSPRYKVAKRGQDVALRCDPISGHVSLFWYQQALGQGPEFLTYFQNEAQLDKSGLPSDRFFAERPEGSVSTLKIQRTQQEDSAVYLCATGQSTQPQHFGDGTRLSIL.

The rearrangement links TRBV5-1 to TRBJ2-2; 8 bases agree with TRBD1. Germline-derived CDR1 and CDR2 are SGHRS and YFSETQ. This CDR3 contains 16 residues. V lost 0 bases, J lost 4 bases, and 5 bases stayed unmatched. CDR3 nucleotides: TGCGCCAGCAGCTTGGGTGACAGGGGCAGCACCGGGGAGCTGTTTTTT. Amino acids: CASSLGDRGSTGELFF.

A few counts support this clone. The J gene is TRBJ1-3, the V gene TRBV7-9; no firm D call. The ends were cut back, 5 bases at V and 0 bases at J, with 14 bases in the middle. The CDR3 consists of 16 residues. Germline CDR1 SEHNR, CDR2 FQNEAQ (reference sequence). CDR3 nucleotides: TGTGCCAGCAGCCCCATACGGGCCTTCTCTGGAAACACCATATATTTT. Encoded protein: CASSPIRAFSGNTIYF.

This clone has more than one count but fewer than ten. The V call is TRBV15, the J call TRBJ2-5, with 7 bases aligning to TRBD1. This CDR3 comprises 15 residues. CDR1 is LNHNV, CDR2 YYDKDF, per germline (reference sequence). Unmatched junction bases numbered 6, after V lost 0 bases and J lost 5 bases. The CDR3 coding sequence is TGTGCCACCAGCAGAGATCCCGGGACAGTGGAGACCCAGTACTTC. It codes for CATSRDPGTVETQYF.

The J gene is TRBJ2-3, the V gene TRBV30, with 8 bases identical to TRBD2. V dropped 0 bases and J dropped 8; count of bases not matched to a gene: 10. The CDR3 extends over 15 amino acids. Germline V CDR1 and CDR2: GTSNPN, SVGIG (reference sequence). The CDR3 region has the DNA TGTGCCTGGAGTGTATTGATGAGCGGGAGAGCTACGCAGTATTTT. Translating gives CAWSVLMSGRATQYF.

This rearrangement joins TRBV19 to TRBJ2-1, with D possibly matching TRBD2 (6 bases). CDR3 length: 12 residues. V gave up 6 bases and J gave up 3 bases, with 6 bases separating them. Germline CDR1 LNHDA, CDR2 SQIVND (reference sequence). CDR3 loop: CASRGGYNEQFF. The CDR3 DNA follows: TGTGCCAGTAGGGGGGGCTACAATGAGCAGTTCTTC.

The V call is TRBV4-3, the J call TRBJ2-3, with 7 bases aligning to TRBD2. The V gene end was trimmed by 1 base and the J gene end by 10 bases; junction bases not matched to a gene: 14. The CDR3 extends over 16 amino acids. Germline V gene lookup returns CDR1 LGHNA and CDR2 YSLEER. CDR3 coding DNA: TGCGCCAGCAGCCAAGCTGTGGCGGGAGTAGGATGGTCGCAGTATTTT. The encoded protein is CASSQAVAGVGWSQYF.

CDR3 bases: TGTGCCTGGACTAGCGGGGGGTCGGGGGAGCTGTTTTTT. Residues: CAWTSGGSGELFF. The chain uses TRBV30 and TRBJ2-2; 11 bases line up with TRBD2. The V gene's germline CDR1 is GTSNPN and CDR2 SVGIG (reference sequence). The CDR3 is 13 amino acids. Unmatched junction bases numbered 3, after V lost 4 bases and J lost 8 bases.

A few counts support this clone. This chain links TRBV7-2 with TRBJ2-1; 9 bases align to TRBD1. Germline lookup yields CDR1 SGHTA and CDR2 FQGNSA. This CDR3 is 17 amino acids long. The J segment lost 7 bases and the V segment lost 5 bases, leaving 15 bases of the junction unmatched. The CDR3 bases are TGTGCCAGCAGCCCGAGCCCGGACAGGGGATACGGTAATGAGCAGTTCTTC. Translating gives CASSPSPDRGYGNEQFF.

This clone came up a few times. The V gene is TRBV23-1, the J gene TRBJ1-5, with D maybe TRBD1 (6 bases). TRBV23-1 falls under the ORF class, with uncertain function. Trimming stripped 9 bases from V and 15 bases from J, with 9 bases between. This CDR3 is 8 amino acids long. The CDR3 DNA reads TGCGCCAGTGAAGGGGGGCATTTT. It encodes CASEGGHF.

Only a few counts were recorded for this clone. V usage is TRBV6-1 and J usage is TRBJ1-5, with D maybe TRBD1 (5 bases). V was shortened by 10 bases and J by 1 base, with 11 bases between the two germline ends. Germline V gene lookup returns CDR1 MNHNS and CDR2 SASEGT. This CDR3 is built from 13 residues. The DNA for the CDR3 is TGTGCCACCCTGAGGGACAGCAATCAGCCCCAGCATTTT. This codes for CATLRDSNQPQHF.

V and J are TRBV9 and TRBJ1-2; no firm D call. The V end was cut by 5 bases, the J end by 8 bases, with 13 bases between. CDR1 is SGDLS and CDR2 is YYNGEE in the germline V gene. This CDR3 spans 12 amino acids. The CDR3 sequence: CASSGAGRGYTF. The CDR3 region has the DNA TGTGCCAGCAGTGGAGCGGGCCGGGGCTACACCTTC.

This clone was detected only a few times. The chain employs TRBV19 and TRBJ2-7; 15 nucleotides match TRBD2. The CDR3 covers 14 residues. Germline V CDR1 and CDR2: LNHDA, SQIVND (reference sequence). Losses at the gene ends were 6 bases for V and 6 bases for J; bases not matched to a gene: 3. The CDR3 bases are TGTGCCAGTAGGGGGACTAGCGGGAGGCCCGAGCAGTACTTC. Residues: CASRGTSGRPEQYF.

This chain joins TRBV2 and TRBJ1-2; possibly TRBD1 for D (6 bases). Germline V gene lookup returns CDR1 SNHLY and CDR2 FYNNEI. Trimming took off 4 bases at V and 4 bases at J, with 13 bases between the two ends. CDR3 length: 14 residues. CDR3 bases: TGTGCCAGCAGTGTGGGGGGGGCGGTCTATGGCTACACCTTC. Its translation is CASSVGGAVYGYTF.

The CDR3 region has the DNA TGTGCCAGCAGCCTCCGGGACCGCTACGAGCAGTACTTC. Protein product: CASSLRDRYEQYF. The genes are TRBV4-2 and TRBJ2-7; D assignment may be TRBD1 or TRBD2 (5 bases each). The length of the CDR3 is 13 residues. The V gene lost 4 bases and the J gene lost 3 bases, with 10 bases spanning the gap. Germline values: CDR1 LGHNA, CDR2 YNFKEQ.

This sequence joins TRBV11-3 and TRBJ1-4; D gene ambiguous. Trimming took off 5 bases at V and 2 bases at J, with 21 bases between the two ends. Germline values: CDR1 SGHNT, CDR2 YENEEA. The CDR3 extends over 18 amino acids. CDR3 protein: CASSPAPGPGRTNEKLFF. The CDR3 DNA reads as TGTGCCAGCAGCCCGGCCCCGGGCCCAGGCAGGACTAATGAAAAACTGTTTTTT. Looking up the rest from reference TRBV11-3 and TRBJ1-4 gives the full variable domain: EAGVVQSPRYKIIEKKQPVAFWCNPISGHNTLYWYLQNLGQGPELLIRYENEEAVDDSQLPKDRFSAERLKGVDSTLKIQPAELGDSAVYLCASSPAPGPGRTNEKLFFGSGTQLSVL.

The chain joins TRBV6-6 to TRBJ2-3; TRBD1 is a possible D gene (6 bases). The CDR3 covers 14 residues. Trimming stripped 6 bases from V and 0 bases from J, with 10 bases between. Germline-derived CDR1 and CDR2 are MNHNY and SVGAGI (reference sequence). This CDR3 is CASRNRASTDTQYF. CDR3 in DNA: TGTGCCAGCAGGAACAGGGCTAGCACAGATACGCAGTATTTT.

The table lists this clone with a few counts. V is TRBV6-4 and J is TRBJ2-2; D not resolved. Germline CDR1 is MRHNA and CDR2 is SNTAGT. The CDR3 is 15 amino acids. Trimming took 2 bases from V and 1 from J, leaving 8 bases between them. CDR3: CASSDIGRNTGELFF. The CDR3 DNA reads as TGTGCCAGCAGTGACATCGGACGGAACACCGGGGAGCTGTTTTTT.

This rearrangement joins TRBV15 to TRBJ1-1; D is uncertain. This CDR3 is 13 amino acids long. The V end lost 5 bases, the J end lost 4 bases, and 11 bases lay between the germline ends. Germline V gives CDR1 LNHNV, CDR2 YYDKDF (reference sequence). The DNA of the CDR3 is TGTGCCACCAGCCTCGCATCGGCCACTGAAGCTTTCTTT. Translation gives CATSLASATEAFF.

The V call is TRBV28, the J call TRBJ2-7; 10 nucleotides align to TRBD2. The V gene's germline CDR1 is MDHEN and CDR2 SYDVKM. This CDR3 comprises 15 residues. The trim removed 2 bases at V and 4 bases at J, leaving 5 bases unmatched. The CDR3 region is CASSLVLAGVYEQYF. CDR3 in DNA: TGTGCCAGCAGTTTAGTCCTAGCGGGAGTTTACGAGCAGTACTTC. Combining the CDR3 with reference TRBV28 and TRBJ2-7 gives the whole variable domain DVKVTQSSRYLVKRTGEKVFLECVQDMDHENMFWYRQDPGLGLRLIYFSYDVKMKEKGDIPEGYSVSREKKERFSLILESASTNQTSMYLCASSLVLAGVYEQYFGPGTRLTVT.

V gene TRBV29-1 combines with J gene TRBJ1-1; 9 nucleotides line up with TRBD1. With 4 bases clipped from V and 0 bases from J, the junction kept 21 bases outside the gene matches. The germline V gene encodes CDR1 SQVTM and CDR2 ANQGSEA. This CDR3 comprises 20 residues. The CDR3 DNA reads TGCAGCGTTGTTTATCCGGGACAGGGTGGATTATATCTGATGAACACTGAAGCTTTCTTT. Translating it yields CSVVYPGQGGLYLMNTEAFF.

The rearrangement uses TRBV30 and TRBJ2-5, with TRBD2 as a possible D gene (5 bases). The J call may be incorrect, as the DNA end agrees better with TRBJ2-7. The CDR3 has 15 residues. Germline V gene lookup returns CDR1 GTSNPN and CDR2 SVGIG (reference sequence). This chain's CDR3 is CAWSGAGISSYEQYF. CDR3 in DNA: TGTGCCTGGAGTGGTGCGGGCATAAGCTCCTACGAGCAGTACTTC.

Comments on this clone: One junction end disagrees with the germline gene, perhaps due to a read error. CDR3: CASSLGPAINPGDNEQFF. DNA of the CDR3: TGCGCCAGCAGTTTGGGTCCAGCAATTAACCCTGGGGATAATGAGCAGTTCTTC. This chain uses TRBV5-1 with TRBJ2-1; no clear D gene. This CDR3 region has 18 residues. Per germline, CDR1 SGHRS and CDR2 YFSETQ.

This clone occurred a few times. V is TRBV7-3 and J is TRBJ2-4, with a tentative D call TRBD2 (6 bases). The CDR3 sequence is 15 residues long. CDR1 is SGHTA and CDR2 is FQGTGA in the germline V gene. V was clipped by 1 base and J by 7 bases, with 14 bases between them. The DNA of the CDR3 is TGTGCCAGCAGCTTAAATGGGGGGATAGACAACATTCAGTACTTC. This translates into CASSLNGGIDNIQYF. Combining the CDR3 with reference TRBV7-3 and TRBJ2-4 gives the whole variable domain GAGVSQTPSNKVTEKGKYVELRCDPISGHTALYWYRQSLGQGPEFLIYFQGTGAADDSGLPNDRFFAVRPEGSVSTLKIQRTERGDSAVYLCASSLNGGIDNIQYFGAGTRLSVL.

The chain combines TRBV9 with TRBJ2-3; D remains ambiguous. Per germline, CDR1 SGDLS and CDR2 YYNGEE. The germline V and J ends were trimmed by 4 bases and 0 bases, with 9 bases remaining between them. This CDR3 has 14 amino acids. CDR3 in amino acids: CASSSRPSTDTQYF. CDR3 DNA sequence: TGTGCCAGCAGCTCCCGGCCTAGCACAGATACGCAGTATTTT.

The J gene is TRBJ2-3, the V gene TRBV28; the match to TRBD2 covers 7 bases. Germline assignment: CDR1 MDHEN and CDR2 SYDVKM. J lost 3 bases, V lost 5 bases, and 14 bases had no gene match. This CDR3 region has 17 residues. The CDR3 spells CASSELYRGERTDTQYF. CDR3 sequence (DNA): TGTGCCAGCAGTGAACTTTACCGGGGGGAGCGAACAGATACGCAGTATTTT. Drawing the rest from reference TRBV28 and TRBJ2-3, the complete variable domain is DVKVTQSSRYLVKRTGEKVFLECVQDMDHENMFWYRQDPGLGLRLIYFSYDVKMKEKGDIPEGYSVSREKKERFSLILESASTNQTSMYLCASSELYRGERTDTQYFGPGTRLTVL.